The rows below give T cell receptor beta chains drawn from one sample of a study of cytomegalovirus exposure and HLA in healthy donors. Profiled with immunoSEQ multiplex PCR; TCRdb holds only in-frame clones, not every one. There are about 250,000 clones in the sample; roughly 90% occur only once, and around 12% lies in the top ten. Sequenced material: PBMCs. These receptor sequences come from a man aged 18 to 29 in good health and CMV-seropositive. The CDR3 runs from the conserved cysteine through the conserved F or W. A D gene is named only where the DNA matches it firmly.

TRBD2,TRBJ2-7,TRBV7-9,TGTGCCAGCAGCTTTAGCGGGAGCTCCTACGAGCAGTACTTC,CASSFSGSSYEQYF
TRBD2,TRBJ2-2,TRBV5-6,TGTGCCAGCAGCTTGGGACTAGCGGGGGTCACCGGGGAGCTGTTTTTT,CASSLGLAGVTGELFF
TRBD2,TRBJ2-7,TRBV19,TGTGCCAGTAGTGGCCTAGCGGGCCACGAGCAGTACTTC,CASSGLAGHEQYF
.,TRBJ2-2,TRBV6-6,TGTGCCGGGTCGGTTCAGACGAACACCGGGGAGCTGTTTTTT,CAGSVQTNTGELFF
TRBD1,TRBJ1-2,TRBV6-6,TGTGCCAGCAGTTACTTGGGACAGAGCTATGGCTACACCTTC,CASSYLGQSYGYTF
.,TRBJ1-4,TRBV28,TGTGCAAGCACACCAGGGTGGGCAAATGAAAAACTGTTTTTT,CASTPGWANEKLFF
.,TRBJ2-1,TRBV4-1,TGCGCCAGCAGCCAAGACTTTTCGGGGTACAATGAGCAGTTCTTC,CASSQDFSGYNEQFF
.,TRBJ2-2,TRBV28,TGTGCCAGCAGCGACAGAGTAAACACCGGGGAGCTGTTTTTT,CASSDRVNTGELFF
.,TRBJ2-2,TRBV7-9,TGTGCCAGCAGCTTAGCCGGAGCCAGAGGCGGGGAGCTGTTTTTT,CASSLAGARGGELFF
TRBD1,TRBJ2-3,TRBV27,TGTGCCAGCAGTTTATCATTCCTAGGGGGCCAGCGCACAGATACGCAGTATTTT,CASSLSFLGGQRTDTQYF
.,TRBJ1-1,TRBV19,TGTGCCAGTAGTAATGGAGGCACTGAAGCTTTCTTT,CASSNGGTEAFF
TRBD1,TRBJ1-2,TRBV7-2,TGTGCCAGCAGCCCACAGGTGGACAGGAGTTACTATGGCTACACCTTC,CASSPQVDRSYYGYTF
TRBD1,TRBJ1-2,TRBV7-2,TGTGCCAGCAGTGGCCAGGACAGGATCTACGGCTACACCTTC,CASSGQDRIYGYTF
TRBD1,TRBJ2-7,TRBV12-5,TGTGCTAGTGGTTTGGGGACAGGGTCCTACGAGCAGTACTTC,CASGLGTGSYEQYF
TRBD2,TRBJ2-3,TRBV2,TGTGCCAGCAGCAGCCAGAACTCTAGCGGGAGGGCCGAAGGGAATACGCAGTATTTT,CASSSQNSSGRAEGNTQYF
.,TRBJ2-3,TRBV5-1,TGCGCCAGCAGCTTAGGCAGGGGATTTAGCACAGATACGCAGTATTTT,CASSLGRGFSTDTQYF